This T cell receptor beta chain was identified in a study of blood T cell repertoires in COVID-19 (dated by TCRdb to 2020 to 2021). The study in broad terms: The collaborator samples originated in the United States, Italy and Spain and spanned the acute and convalescent phases of COVID-19. Samples were obtained from the ongoing ImmuneRACE study (first 160 participants) and from 950 to 1,500 subjects provided by 6 global collaborators. Nearly every sample came with metadata listing a de-identified subject ID, COVID-19 status, age in years and sex. The repertoires were made available in a free public database intended to serve as a resource for research on the immune response to SARS-CoV-2. Where HLA class I and class II types were available, the types were taken from metadata supplied by the sample provider, not from assay-based typing. The prospective study material was composed of cDNA or gDNA derived from T cells, B-cell-depleted T cells, or PBMCs. Deeply sampled blood TCRbeta repertoires from subjects exposed to, actively infected with, or recovered from COVID-19 were included in the dataset. General study outcomes and caveats: Clinical and demographic metadata were provided uncurated, with the amount varying by source and participant.

Collaborating institutions collected whole blood in K2EDTA tubes following their own protocols. Collaborator samples were shipped for TCRbeta analysis as frozen whole blood, isolated PBMCs, or DNA extracted from either sample type. The germline V gene sets CDR1 to MNHEY and CDR2 to SVGAGI. Germline trimming: 6 bases from V, 7 bases from J; junction bases outside gene matches: 6. From the cysteine through the phenylalanine, the CDR3 covers 13 amino acids. Only the CDR3 DNA is retained, 39 bases long and in frame from the first base. Regarding this clone: The specificity of this receptor is unknown. The sample holds no much larger clone one base away, and base qualities are not on file.

The immunoSEQ Assay, a bias-controlled multiplex PCR, was used to amplify TCRbeta CDR3 regions from genomic DNA. The original pipeline was this. The number of nucleated cells in each sample was estimated from the amplification of reference gene primers within the assay. To quantify the absolute abundance of each unique TCRbeta CDR3 rearrangement, sequence reads were collapsed and filtered. For each sample, productive Simpson clonality was calculated by taking the square root of Simpson's diversity index across productive rearrangements. TCRdb took over this immuneACCESS table, retaining in-frame rearrangements with V and J assigned. Such tables are incomplete; in checked studies, under half of the missing clones stem from an unresolved V gene, and the remainder is unexplained. V, J and clone size were drawn from that table, and D and trimming were deduced from the DNA. The sample data list about 88,000 clones, and about nine tenths of these were observed just once. Clones ranked in the top ten supply around 14% of the sample.

Sequenced input: peripheral blood. This receptor was identified in a male donor with acute or convalescent COVID-19. The chain is encoded by TRBV6-5 joined to TRBJ2-7; 10 bases in the middle match TRBD2. The nucleotides read TGTGCCAGCAGATTAGCGGGGGGTGGGGAGCAGTACTTC. Its amino acids are CASRLAGGGEQYF.